Below are 5 T cell receptor beta chains sequenced from a single sample in a study of vaccination and CD4 T cells after COVID-19. CD4+ T cells that had been cultured provided DNA sequenced with the Oncomine TCR Beta short-read assay. Each CDR3 protein is one row after TCRdb ran MiXCR on the PCR reads. This table has about 15,000 distinct CDR3 sequences, 60% appearing once. Treatment in this sample: approximately 10-day PBMC culture with coronavirus spike peptide pools or control peptides (ViraFEST assay). Which antigens these TCRs recognize remains unknown. Sequenced input: CD4+ T cells from blood, cultured in vitro. The origin of the receptors is a human donor who had recovered from COVID-19.

There are a few counts of this clonotype. The chain recombines TRBV2 with TRBJ2-5; unclear D gene. Trimming removed 5 bases from V and 4 bases from J, with 14 bases in between. Looked up from germline, CDR1 is SNHLY and CDR2 is FYNNEI. CDR3 length equals 14 residues. CDR3 coding DNA: TGTGCCAGCAGTCCCACGGCCCCGCCAGAGACCCAGTACTTC. It yields the protein CASSPTAPPETQYF.

This clonotype appeared once. This chain links TRBV11-2 with TRBJ1-2; 8 bases agree with TRBD1. The V and J ends lost 5 bases and 4 bases, in that order; junction bases with no gene match: 3. There are 13 residues in the CDR3. CDR1 is SGHAT, CDR2 FQNNGV, per germline. CDR3 in amino acids: CASSPGQGYGYTF. In DNA, the CDR3 is TGTGCCAGCAGCCCTGGACAGGGCTATGGCTACACCTTC. Full variable domain (outside the CDR3, taken from reference TRBV11-2 and TRBJ1-2): EAGVAQSPRYKIIEKRQSVAFWCNPISGHATLYWYQQILGQGPKLLIQFQNNGVVDDSQLPKDRFSAERLKGVDSTLKIQPAKLEDSAVYLCASSPGQGYGYTFGSGTRLTVV.

The chain uses TRBV25-1 and TRBJ2-1, with D tentatively TRBD2 (5 bases). CDR1 is MGHDK and CDR2 is SYGVNS in the germline V gene. This CDR3 is built from 11 residues. Trimming removed 9 bases from V and 4 bases from J, with 7 bases in between. The CDR3 is CASTGYNEQFF. The CDR3 region has the DNA TGTGCCAGTACGGGATACAATGAGCAGTTCTTC.

This chain uses TRBV7-2 with TRBJ2-7, with TRBD1 matching over 7 bases. Germline assignment: CDR1 SGHTA and CDR2 FQGNSA. This CDR3 spans 15 amino acids. V shed 5 bases and J 3 bases; nucleotides not matched to a gene: 10. The chain's CDR3 is CASSLSRGPNYEQYF. CDR3 nucleotides: TGTGCCAGCAGCCTTTCTAGGGGGCCGAACTACGAGCAGTACTTC.

J is TRBJ2-7 and V is TRBV12-3 or TRBV12-4; D remains ambiguous. The CDR3 length is 13 residues. Trimming stripped 2 bases from V and 4 bases from J, with 9 bases between. The CDR3 spells CASSLNVGYEQYF. The CDR3 DNA is TGTGCCAGCAGTTTAAACGTGGGGTACGAGCAGTACTTC.